Described below is a single TCR beta chain sequence and its context. What it recognizes is unknown. V lost 3 bases and J lost 4, with 9 bases in between. Germline V gene data show CDR1 as MDHEN and CDR2 as SYDVKM. The CDR3 has 14 amino acids. The sample comes from a study of shared clonotypes between healthy human individuals. Terminally differentiated effector memory CD45RA+ cells were excluded from the naive CD8 cells, which were CD45RO-negative and positively selected for CCR7. The data were produced by immunoSEQ multiplex PCR, yet TCRdb's version contains in-frame clones alone and is incomplete. The table has about 2.1 million clones, just over 90% seen once. Whole-study findings and limits: Some clonotypes were shared by all four sorted-subset donors, while others were not shared. The non-shared ones had lower generation probabilities than the shared ones.

Sequencing used naive CD8+ T cells from PBMCs. This chain connects TRBV28 to TRBJ2-2; D perhaps matches TRBD1 (5 bases). This clonotype was obtained from a young man in good health. Some clones in this sample may be carry-over from other donors' samples. The chain's CDR3 is CASSLRTITGELFF. Here the CDR3 DNA reads TGTGCCAGCAGTTTGAGGACAATCACCGGGGAGCTGTTTTTT.